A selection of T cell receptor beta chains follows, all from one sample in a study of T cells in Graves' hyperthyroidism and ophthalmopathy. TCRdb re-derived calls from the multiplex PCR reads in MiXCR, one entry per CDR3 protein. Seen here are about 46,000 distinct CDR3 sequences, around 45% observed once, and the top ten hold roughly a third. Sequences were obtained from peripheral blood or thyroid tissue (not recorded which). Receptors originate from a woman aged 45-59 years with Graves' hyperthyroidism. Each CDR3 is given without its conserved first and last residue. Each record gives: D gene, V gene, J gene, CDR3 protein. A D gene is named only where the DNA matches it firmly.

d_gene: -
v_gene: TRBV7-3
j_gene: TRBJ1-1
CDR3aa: ASSHAGQNTEAF

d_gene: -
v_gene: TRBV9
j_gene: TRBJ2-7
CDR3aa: ASSVGVTSSWYEQY

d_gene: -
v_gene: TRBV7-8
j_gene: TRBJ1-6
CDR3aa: ASSYERDSPLH

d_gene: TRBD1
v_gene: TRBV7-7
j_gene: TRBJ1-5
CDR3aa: ASGWGPRGQSAQH

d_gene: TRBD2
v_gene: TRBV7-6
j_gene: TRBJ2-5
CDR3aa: ASSQDWRERQETQY

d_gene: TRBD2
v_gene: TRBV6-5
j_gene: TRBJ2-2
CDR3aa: ASSYGLAGKNGELF

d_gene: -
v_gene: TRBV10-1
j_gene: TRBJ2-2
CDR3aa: ASHQGRNGELF

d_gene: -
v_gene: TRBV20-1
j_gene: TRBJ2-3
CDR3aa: SAPHRYRADTQY

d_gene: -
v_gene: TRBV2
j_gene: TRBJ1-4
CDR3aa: ASGRADTPTNEKLF

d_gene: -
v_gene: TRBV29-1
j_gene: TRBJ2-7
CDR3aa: SVAAGTRSYEQY

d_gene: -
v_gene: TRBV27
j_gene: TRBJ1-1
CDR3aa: ASRKGGNTEAF

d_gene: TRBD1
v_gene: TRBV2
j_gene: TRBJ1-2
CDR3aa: ASRGGDRAHYGYT

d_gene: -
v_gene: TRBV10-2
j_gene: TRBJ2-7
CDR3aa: ASSQERIGPSYEQY

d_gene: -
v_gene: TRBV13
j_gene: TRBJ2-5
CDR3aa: ASSYRTWKTQY

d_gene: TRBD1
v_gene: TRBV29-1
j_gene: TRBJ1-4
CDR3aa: SVEGTEGATNEKLF

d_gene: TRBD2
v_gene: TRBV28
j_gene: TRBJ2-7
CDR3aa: ASSLASGFYEQY

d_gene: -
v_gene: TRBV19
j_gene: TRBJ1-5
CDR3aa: ASSSPSVIGVVSNQPQH

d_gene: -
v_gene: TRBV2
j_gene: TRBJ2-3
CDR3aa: ASRTGFTDTQY

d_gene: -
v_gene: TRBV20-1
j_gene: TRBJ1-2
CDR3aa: SANDGLGYT

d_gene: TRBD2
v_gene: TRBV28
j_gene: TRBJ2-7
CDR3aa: ASSRTSVYEQY

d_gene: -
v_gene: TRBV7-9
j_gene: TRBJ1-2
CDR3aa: ASSLESRGYT

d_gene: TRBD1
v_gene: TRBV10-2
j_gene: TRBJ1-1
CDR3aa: ASSESVVKGAAAAF

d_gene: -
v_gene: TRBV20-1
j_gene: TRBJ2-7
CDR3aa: SARGQTYEQY

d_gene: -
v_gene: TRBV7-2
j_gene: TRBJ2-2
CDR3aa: ASSLRAGELF

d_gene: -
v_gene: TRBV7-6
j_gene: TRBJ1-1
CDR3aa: ASSPRPPGGKTEAF

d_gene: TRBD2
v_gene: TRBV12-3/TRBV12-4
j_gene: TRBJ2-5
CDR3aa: ASGGGLWAQY

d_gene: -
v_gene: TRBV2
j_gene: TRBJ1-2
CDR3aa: ASSASVPGQSYT

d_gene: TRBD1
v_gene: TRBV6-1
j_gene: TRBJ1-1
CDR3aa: ASSEQDRALTEAF

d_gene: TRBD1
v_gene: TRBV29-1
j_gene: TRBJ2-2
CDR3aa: SAKDRANTGELF

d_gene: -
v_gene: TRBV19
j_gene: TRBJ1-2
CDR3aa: ASSIQGSGYGYT

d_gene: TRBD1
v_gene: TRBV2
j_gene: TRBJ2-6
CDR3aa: ASRGIGGTEA

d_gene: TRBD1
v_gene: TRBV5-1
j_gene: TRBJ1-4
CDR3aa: ASSPGQGREKLF

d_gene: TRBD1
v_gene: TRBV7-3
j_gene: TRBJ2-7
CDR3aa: ASSLTGTAWEQY

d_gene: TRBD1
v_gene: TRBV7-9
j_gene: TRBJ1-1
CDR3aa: ASSLGDRVAF

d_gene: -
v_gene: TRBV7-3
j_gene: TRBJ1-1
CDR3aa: ASSLMGAGTEAF

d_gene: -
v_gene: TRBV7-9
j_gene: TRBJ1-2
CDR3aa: ASSLVGGSDGYT

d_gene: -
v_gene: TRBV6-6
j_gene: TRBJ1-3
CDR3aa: ASSADGAGGNTIY

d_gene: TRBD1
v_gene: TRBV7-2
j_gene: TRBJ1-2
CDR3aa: ASSLRQGDGYT